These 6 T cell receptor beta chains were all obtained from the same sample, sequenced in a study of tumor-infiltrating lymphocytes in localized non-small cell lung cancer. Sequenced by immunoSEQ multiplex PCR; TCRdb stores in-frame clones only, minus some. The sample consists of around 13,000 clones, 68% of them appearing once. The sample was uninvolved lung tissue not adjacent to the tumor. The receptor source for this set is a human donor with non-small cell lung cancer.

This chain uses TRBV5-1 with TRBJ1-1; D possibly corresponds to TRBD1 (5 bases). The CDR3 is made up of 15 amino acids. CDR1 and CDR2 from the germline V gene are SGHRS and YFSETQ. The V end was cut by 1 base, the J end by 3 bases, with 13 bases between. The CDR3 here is CASSLFARRDTEAFF. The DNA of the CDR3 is TGCGCCAGCAGCTTGTTCGCGCGCAGGGACACTGAAGCTTTCTTT.

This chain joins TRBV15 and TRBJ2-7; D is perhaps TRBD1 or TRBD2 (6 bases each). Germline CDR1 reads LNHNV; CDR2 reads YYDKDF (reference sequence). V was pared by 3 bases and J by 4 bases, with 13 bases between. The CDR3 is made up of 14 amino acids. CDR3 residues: CATSSATGRYEQYF. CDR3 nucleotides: TGTGCCACCAGCAGCGCCACAGGGAGGTACGAGCAGTACTTC.

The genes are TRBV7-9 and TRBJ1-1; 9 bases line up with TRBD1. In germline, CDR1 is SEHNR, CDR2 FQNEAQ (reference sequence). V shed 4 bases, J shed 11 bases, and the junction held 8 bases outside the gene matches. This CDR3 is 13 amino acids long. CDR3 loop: CASSWTGDAAAFF. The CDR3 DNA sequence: TGTGCCAGCAGCTGGACAGGGGACGCGGCGGCTTTCTTT.

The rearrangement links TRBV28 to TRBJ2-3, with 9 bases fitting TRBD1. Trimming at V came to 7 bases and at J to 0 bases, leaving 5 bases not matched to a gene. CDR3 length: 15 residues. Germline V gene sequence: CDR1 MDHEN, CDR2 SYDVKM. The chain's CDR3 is CASNLQGASTDTQYF. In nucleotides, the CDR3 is TGTGCCAGCAACCTACAGGGGGCTAGCACAGATACGCAGTATTTT.

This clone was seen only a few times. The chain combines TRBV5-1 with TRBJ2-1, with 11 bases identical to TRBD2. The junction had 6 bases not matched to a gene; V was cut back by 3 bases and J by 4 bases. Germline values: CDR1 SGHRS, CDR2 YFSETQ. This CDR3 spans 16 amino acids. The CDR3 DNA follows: TGCGCCAGCAGCTCTACTAGCGGGAGTCCGTACAATGAGCAGTTCTTC. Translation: CASSSTSGSPYNEQFF.

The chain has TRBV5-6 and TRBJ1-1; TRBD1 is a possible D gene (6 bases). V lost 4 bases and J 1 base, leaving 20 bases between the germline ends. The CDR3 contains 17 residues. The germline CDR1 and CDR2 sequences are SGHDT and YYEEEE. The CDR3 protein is CASSLRWEGGANTEAFF. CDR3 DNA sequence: TGTGCCAGCAGCCTCCGGTGGGAAGGGGGGGCGAACACTGAAGCTTTCTTT.